Below are 3 T cell receptor beta chains sequenced from a single sample in a study of vaccination effects on CD4 cells after COVID-19. After roughly ten days in culture, the CD4+ T cells were isolated. Vaccination of participants consisted of two doses of either the BNT162b2 or mRNA-1273 vaccine. Repertoires were generated with immunoSEQ multiplex PCR, while TCRdb's copy carries only in-frame clones and drops some. The data show more than 35,000 clones, 72% seen once. Their cognate antigens are unknown. The source material was CD4+ T cells from PBMCs cultured without peptide, sampled after COVID-19 vaccination. The receptors shown here come from a human donor who received a COVID-19 vaccine.

The chain joins TRBV18 to TRBJ2-4; maybe TRBD2 (6 bases). Trimming pared 2 bases from V and 1 base from J, leaving 12 bases between. This CDR3 is 16 amino acids long. CDR1 and CDR2 (germline): KGHSH, LQKENI. The CDR3 DNA reads as TGTGCCAGCTCACCAGGGGGGTGGAACGCCAAAAACATTCAGTACTTC. Its protein is CASSPGGWNAKNIQYF.

The rearrangement joins TRBV6-6 to TRBJ1-1; TRBD1 matches at 8 bases. Per germline, CDR1 MNHNY and CDR2 SVGAGI (reference sequence). Trimming cost V 0 bases and J 8 bases; bases outside gene matches: 2. This CDR3 contains 13 residues. The CDR3 nucleotides read TGTGCCAGCAGTTACTCGTGGGACAGGGAAGCTTTCTTT. This gives the protein CASSYSWDREAFF.

The chain carries TRBV21-1 and TRBJ1-5. TRBV21-1 is recorded as a pseudogene. The CDR3 totals 18 residues. For the CDR3, the DNA is TGTGCCAGCAGCAAATCCCGGAGGGTCGAACACCCCAATCAGCCCCAGCATTTT. As protein: CASSKSRRVEHPNQPQHF.